These 20 T cell receptor beta chains were sequenced from one sample in a study of blood T cell repertoires in COVID-19. Libraries were prepared by immunoSEQ multiplex PCR; TCRdb keeps only in-frame clonotypes and omits some of them. The repertoire holds 140,000 or so clones, with 80% to 90% as singletons. The source material was peripheral blood. The receptors come from a man aged 55 to 70 with active or convalescent COVID-19.

This clone has a single count. This chain links TRBV18 with TRBJ2-7, with TRBD2 identical over 14 bases. J was trimmed by 4 bases and V by 3 bases; bases with no gene match: 2. CDR1 and CDR2 from the germline V gene are KGHSH and LQKENI. The CDR3 sequence is 15 residues long. CDR3 DNA sequence: TGTGCCAGCTCACCGAGGACTAGCGGGGGGTACGAGCAGTACTTC. Its translation is CASSPRTSGGYEQYF.

The V call is TRBV18, the J call TRBJ2-1; possibly TRBD2 for D (6 bases). The CDR3 totals 16 residues. V was pared by 5 bases and J by 2 bases, with 16 bases between. Germline-derived CDR1 and CDR2 are KGHSH and LQKENI. The CDR3 is CASSGGTLLTYNEQFF. The CDR3 region has the DNA TGTGCCAGCTCAGGAGGGACTTTACTCACCTACAATGAGCAGTTCTTC.

This chain's CDR3 is CASRVTGNQPQHF. For the CDR3, the DNA is TGTGCCAGCAGGGTGACTGGCAATCAGCCCCAGCATTTT. The V gene is TRBV28, the J gene TRBJ1-5; D remains unclear. With 6 bases removed from V and 2 bases from J, the gap between germline ends came to 8 bases. CDR1 and CDR2 (germline): MDHEN, SYDVKM. This CDR3 contains 13 residues.

This clone was observed a single time. In DNA, the CDR3 is TGTGCCAGCAGTAGCCCTCCGAGTCTAGCGGGAGGGCGGCAGTACTTC. Amino acid sequence: CASSSPPSLAGGRQYF. This chain connects TRBV28 to TRBJ2-7, with TRBD2 matching 12 bases. This CDR3 has 16 residues. Unmatched junction bases numbered 14, after V lost 5 bases and J lost 9 bases. CDR1 and CDR2 from the germline V gene are MDHEN and SYDVKM. Based on the CDR3 plus reference TRBV28 and TRBJ2-7, the full variable domain is DVKVTQSSRYLVKRTGEKVFLECVQDMDHENMFWYRQDPGLGLRLIYFSYDVKMKEKGDIPEGYSVSREKKERFSLILESASTNQTSMYLCASSSPPSLAGGRQYFGPGTRLTVT.

A single count supports this clone. The V gene is TRBV2, the J gene TRBJ2-4, with 7 bases fitting TRBD1. The CDR3 has 12 residues. V trimming: 5 bases; J trimming: 6 bases; junction bases outside the gene matches: 1. Germline lookup yields CDR1 SNHLY and CDR2 FYNNEI. The CDR3 region has the DNA TGTGCCAGCAGTTACAGGGGAAACATTCAGTACTTC. It codes for CASSYRGNIQYF.

The chain joins TRBV2 to TRBJ1-5, with 7 bases fitting TRBD1. With V trimmed by 3 bases and J by 7 bases, 6 bases remained unmatched. Germline CDR1 SNHLY, CDR2 FYNNEI. This CDR3 has 14 residues. CDR3 sequence: CASSDKDRAQPQHF. CDR3 DNA: TGTGCCAGCAGTGACAAAGACAGGGCCCAGCCCCAGCATTTT.

V gene TRBV7-9 combines with J gene TRBJ2-5, with D tentatively TRBD1 (6 bases). The CDR3 sequence is 14 residues long. Germline V gene data show CDR1 as SEHNR and CDR2 as FQNEAQ (reference sequence). The V and J ends lost 3 bases and 5 bases respectively, with 13 bases between them. DNA for the CDR3: TGTGCCAGCAGCTTCCGAGGGGGAAGCGAGACCCAGTACTTC. Translating gives CASSFRGGSETQYF.

The gene calls are TRBV5-4 and TRBJ1-2, with 8 nucleotides matching TRBD1. V trimming: 4 bases; J trimming: 6 bases; junction bases outside the gene matches: 5. Germline V CDR1 and CDR2: SGHNT, YYREEE (reference sequence). The CDR3 has 13 residues. The CDR3 nucleotides read TGTGCCAGCAGCGGGACAGGCGGAGATGGCTACACCTTC. Translated: CASSGTGGDGYTF.

Points on this clone: Compared with germline, one end of the junction differs, possibly owing to a read error. The chain employs TRBV20-1 and TRBJ1-2; D not resolved. Germline V gene sequence: CDR1 DFQATT, CDR2 SNEGSKA (reference sequence). This CDR3 contains 9 residues. CDR3: CSARDAGSF. The CDR3 DNA is TGCAGTGCTAGAGACGCGGGCTCCTTC.

V and J are TRBV5-6 and TRBJ2-7, with TRBD1 matching over 7 bases. The CDR3 spans 15 residues. Germline assignment: CDR1 SGHDT and CDR2 YYEEEE. The V segment lost 0 bases and the J segment 2 bases; nucleotides outside the gene matches: 5. The chain's CDR3 is CASSLEGARTYEQYF. In nucleotides, the CDR3 is TGTGCCAGCAGCTTGGAGGGGGCCAGAACCTACGAGCAGTACTTC.

The V and J genes are TRBV7-3 and TRBJ2-3, with a possible D match to TRBD1 (6 bases). Trimming stripped 1 base from V and 5 bases from J, with 13 bases between. This CDR3 is built from 15 residues. Germline V CDR1 and CDR2: SGHTA, FQGTGA. The CDR3 protein is CASSLNRQGRDTQYF. In DNA form, the CDR3 reads TGTGCCAGCAGCTTAAATCGGCAGGGGAGAGATACGCAGTATTTT.

The rearrangement uses TRBV19 and TRBJ1-2, with no clear D. Germline V lookup: CDR1 LNHDA, CDR2 SQIVND (reference sequence). CDR3 length: 16 amino acids. V was shortened by 0 bases and J by 4 bases, with 15 bases between the two germline ends. DNA for the CDR3: TGTGCCAGTAGTATAGACAGGTCGATCGTGAGCTATGGCTACACCTTC. It translates to CASSIDRSIVSYGYTF.

This chain links TRBV2 with TRBJ2-7; perhaps TRBD1 as D (5 bases). CDR1 is SNHLY, CDR2 FYNNEI, per germline. Trimming cost V 6 bases and J 1 base, with 13 bases left between them. The CDR3 loop spans 14 amino acids. Written as DNA, the CDR3 is TGTGCCAGCAGCGCCGGACAAGGATCCTACGAGCAGTACTTC. It specifies CASSAGQGSYEQYF.

The V call is TRBV6-4, the J call TRBJ2-3; 10 positions match TRBD1. CDR1 and CDR2 (germline): MRHNA, SNTAGT. Unmatched junction bases numbered 4, after V lost 5 bases and J lost 2 bases. The CDR3 runs 15 residues. In nucleotides, the CDR3 is TGTGCCAGCAGTTCGACAGGGGGCATCACAGATACGCAGTATTTT. Protein sequence: CASSSTGGITDTQYF.

V and J are TRBV5-1 and TRBJ1-2, with 7 bases matching TRBD1. Germline CDR1 and CDR2: SGHRS and YFSETQ. Losses at the gene ends were 2 bases for V and 8 bases for J; bases not matched to a gene: 3. This CDR3 spans 12 amino acids. The CDR3 is CASSFDREGYTF. The CDR3 DNA follows: TGCGCCAGCAGCTTTGACAGGGAGGGCTACACCTTC.

This rearrangement joins TRBV18 to TRBJ2-5, with D perhaps matching TRBD1 (6 bases). Per the germline V gene, CDR1 is KGHSH and CDR2 is LQKENI. The CDR3 totals 15 residues. V was shortened by 3 bases and J by 5 bases, with 16 bases between the two germline ends. The CDR3 region is CASSPWYRASETQYF. The CDR3, as DNA: TGTGCCAGCTCACCTTGGTACAGGGCGTCTGAGACCCAGTACTTC.

The table lists this clone with a few counts. The chain uses TRBV7-9 and TRBJ2-7; tentatively, D is TRBD2 (5 bases). Germline V gene sequence: CDR1 SEHNR, CDR2 FQNEAQ (reference sequence). The CDR3 is made up of 14 amino acids. V was pared by 3 bases and J by 3 bases, with 12 bases between. CDR3 bases: TGTGCCAGCAGCTTGGCTGTTAGCGTCTACGAGCAGTACTTC. Translating gives CASSLAVSVYEQYF.

The rearrangement joins TRBV5-6 to TRBJ2-7; D ambiguous. CDR1 and CDR2 (germline): SGHDT, YYEEEE. V was shortened by 4 bases and J by 5 bases, with 19 bases between the two germline ends. The length of the CDR3 is 15 residues. CDR3 nucleotide sequence: TGTGCCAGCAGCCGACCGCGGCGGTCGAACAACGAGCAGTACTTC. Amino acid sequence: CASSRPRRSNNEQYF.

For the CDR3, the DNA is TGCAGCTTAGCGGGAGGCAACTCCTACAATGAGCAGTTCTTC. Protein sequence: CSLAGGNSYNEQFF. The rearrangement links TRBV29-1 to TRBJ2-1; 10 bases line up with TRBD2. CDR1 is SQVTM and CDR2 is ANQGSEA in the germline V gene. The CDR3 runs to 14 residues. V lost 8 bases and J lost 0; bases outside the gene matches: 4.

The genes are TRBV27 and TRBJ1-2; D not resolved. CDR1 is MNHEY and CDR2 is SMNVEV in the germline V gene (reference sequence). CDR3 size: 13 residues. Trimming shortened V by 2 bases and J by 2 bases, and 6 bases separated the two germline ends. DNA of the CDR3: TGTGCCAGCAGTTTAGGAGCCAACTATGGCTACACCTTC. Its translation: CASSLGANYGYTF.